The TCR beta chain described here comes from a study of T cell clonotyping in hematopoietic cell transplantation. Time point reported: recipient sample about 28 days before transplant, after cytoreduction. Only in-frame clones appear in the TCRdb table, and some are missing; sequencing was by immunoSEQ multiplex PCR. Here the sample spans under 30,000 clones, about 74% being singletons. This clone was counted between two and nine times. This TCR was sampled from a woman aged 25-40 years with chronic myeloid leukemia. Some clones in this sample may be carry-over from other donors' samples. The specimen was peripheral blood mononuclear cells, collected before stem cell transplant.

DNA for the CDR3: TGTGCCAGCAGTGAAGCGGTACAGGGCGTATATGGCTACACCTTC. Its protein product is CASSEAVQGVYGYTF. The V call is TRBV6-1, the J call TRBJ1-2; D is possibly TRBD1 (6 bases). The germline V gene encodes CDR1 MNHNS and CDR2 SASEGT. The CDR3 covers 15 residues. V was shortened by 0 bases and J by 5 bases, with 13 bases between the two germline ends.